This T cell receptor beta chain was retrieved from a study of T cells in Graves' hyperthyroidism and ophthalmopathy. Study-wide findings and caveats: Among clonotypes expanded in thyroid above 0.001, most were also found in blood. Ophthalmopathy was separated from stable hyperthyroidism by a 13 V-J model.

Trimming took off 0 bases at V and 2 bases at J, with 12 bases between the two ends. The CDR3 sequence is 16 residues long. Germline CDR1 LGHDT, CDR2 YNNKEL (reference sequence). Remarks on this clonotype: The antigen is not known.

RNA transcripts served as the template for amplifying TCR beta CDR3 regions. First-round RT-PCR with HTBI primers amplified the TCR CDR3 region. TCRdb ran MiXCR on the multiplex PCR reads and lists one entry per CDR3 protein. The sample has some 570,000 distinct CDR3 sequences, 13% to 15% seen once. A NOSPECS grade of at least 4, a Clinical Activity Score of at least 3 and duration under 3 months were recorded in ophthalmopathy patients. The PBMCs studied were ones that came from roughly 11 ml fresh peripheral blood. Material: blood. J is TRBJ2-3 and V is TRBV3-1, with D maybe TRBD2 (5 bases). This sequence originates from a woman between 18 and 30 years old with Graves' ophthalmopathy. CDR3 loop: CASSQEGLAFTDTQYF. Written as DNA, the CDR3 is TGTGCCAGCAGCCAAGAGGGCCTAGCCTTCACAGATACGCAGTATTTT.